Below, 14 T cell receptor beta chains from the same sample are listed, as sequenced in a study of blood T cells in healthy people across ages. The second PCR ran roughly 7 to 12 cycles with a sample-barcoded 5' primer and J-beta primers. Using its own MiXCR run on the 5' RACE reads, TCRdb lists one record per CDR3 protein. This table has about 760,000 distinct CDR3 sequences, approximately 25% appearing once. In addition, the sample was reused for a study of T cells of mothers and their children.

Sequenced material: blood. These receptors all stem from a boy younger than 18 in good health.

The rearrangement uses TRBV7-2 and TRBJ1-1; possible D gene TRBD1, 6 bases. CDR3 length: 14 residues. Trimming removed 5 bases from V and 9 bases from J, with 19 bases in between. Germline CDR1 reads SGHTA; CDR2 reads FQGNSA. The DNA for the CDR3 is TGTGCCAGCAGCGCAAATGCGGGACAAGTCAAAGCTTTCTTT. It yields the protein CASSANAGQVKAFF.

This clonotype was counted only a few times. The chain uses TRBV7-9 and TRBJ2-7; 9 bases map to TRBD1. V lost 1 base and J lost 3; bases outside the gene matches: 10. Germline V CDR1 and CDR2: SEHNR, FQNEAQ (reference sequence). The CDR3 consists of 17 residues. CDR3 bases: TGTGCCAGCAGCTTAGTGAGTTGGGACAGGGAGGTCTACGAGCAGTACTTC. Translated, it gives CASSLVSWDREVYEQYF.

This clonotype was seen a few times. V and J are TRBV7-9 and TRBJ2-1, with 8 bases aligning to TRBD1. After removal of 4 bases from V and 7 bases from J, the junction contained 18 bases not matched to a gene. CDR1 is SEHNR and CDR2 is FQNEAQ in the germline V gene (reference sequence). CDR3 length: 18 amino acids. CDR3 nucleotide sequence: TGTGCCAGCAGCTCAACAACTATCGGACAGGGTCTTAGAAATGAGCAGTTCTTC. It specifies CASSSTTIGQGLRNEQFF.

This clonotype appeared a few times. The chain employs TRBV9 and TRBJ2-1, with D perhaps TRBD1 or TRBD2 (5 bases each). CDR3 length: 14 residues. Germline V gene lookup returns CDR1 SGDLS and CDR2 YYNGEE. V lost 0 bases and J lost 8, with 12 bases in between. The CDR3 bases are TGTGCCAGCAGCGTAGTGGGGGATGGCTATGAGCAGTTCTTC. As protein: CASSVVGDGYEQFF.

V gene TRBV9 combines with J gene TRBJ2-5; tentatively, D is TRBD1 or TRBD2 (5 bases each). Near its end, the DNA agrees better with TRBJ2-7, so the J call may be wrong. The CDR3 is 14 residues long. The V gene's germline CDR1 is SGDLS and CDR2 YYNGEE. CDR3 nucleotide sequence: TGTGCCAGCAGCGTAGCAGGGACCACGTACGAGCAGTACTTC. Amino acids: CASSVAGTTYEQYF.

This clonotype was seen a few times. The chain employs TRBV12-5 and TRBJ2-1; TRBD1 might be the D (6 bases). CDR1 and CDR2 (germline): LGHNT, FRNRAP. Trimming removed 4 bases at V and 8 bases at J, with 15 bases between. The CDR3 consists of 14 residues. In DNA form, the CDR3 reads TGTGCTAGTGGTTACCTAGGGGGTCTGGATGAGCAGTTCTTC. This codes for CASGYLGGLDEQFF.

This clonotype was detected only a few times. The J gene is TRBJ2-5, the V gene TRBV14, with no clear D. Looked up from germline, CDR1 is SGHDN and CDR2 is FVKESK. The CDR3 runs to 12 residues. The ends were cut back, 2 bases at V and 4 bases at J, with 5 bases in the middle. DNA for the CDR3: TGTGCCAGCAGCCAAACTCGAGAGACCCAGTACTTC. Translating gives CASSQTRETQYF.

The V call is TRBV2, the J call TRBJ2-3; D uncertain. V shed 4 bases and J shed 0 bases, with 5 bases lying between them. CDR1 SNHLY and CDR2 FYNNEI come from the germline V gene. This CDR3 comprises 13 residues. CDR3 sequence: CASSVYSTDTQYF. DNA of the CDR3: TGTGCCAGCAGTGTCTACAGCACAGATACGCAGTATTTT.

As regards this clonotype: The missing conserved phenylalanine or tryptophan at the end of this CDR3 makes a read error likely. The CDR3, as DNA: TGTGCCAGCAGCTTACGACGGATCCAAGAGACCCAGTACCTC. Amino acids: CASSLRRIQETQYL. The gene calls are TRBV11-3 and TRBJ2-5; D is ambiguous. With 2 bases removed from V and 1 base from J, the gap between germline ends came to 8 bases. There are 14 residues in the CDR3. Looked up from germline, CDR1 is SGHNT and CDR2 is YENEEA.

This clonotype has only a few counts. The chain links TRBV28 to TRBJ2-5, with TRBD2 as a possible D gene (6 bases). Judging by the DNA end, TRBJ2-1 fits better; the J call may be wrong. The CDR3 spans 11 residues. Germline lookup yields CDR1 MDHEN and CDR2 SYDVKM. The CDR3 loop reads CASSLGDSQFF. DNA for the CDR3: TGTGCCAGCAGTTTAGGGGACTCGCAGTTCTTC.

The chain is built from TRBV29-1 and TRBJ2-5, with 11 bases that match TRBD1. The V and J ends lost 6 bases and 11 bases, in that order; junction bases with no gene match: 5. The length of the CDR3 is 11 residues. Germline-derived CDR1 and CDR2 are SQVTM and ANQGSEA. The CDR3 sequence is CSVRDRGEQYF. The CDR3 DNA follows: TGCAGCGTGCGGGACAGGGGGGAGCAGTACTTC.

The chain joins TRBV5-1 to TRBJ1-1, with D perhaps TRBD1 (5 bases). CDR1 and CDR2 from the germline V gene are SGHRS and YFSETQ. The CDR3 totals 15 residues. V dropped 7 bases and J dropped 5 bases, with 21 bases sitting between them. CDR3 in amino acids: CASGYDGGKGTEAFF. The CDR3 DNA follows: TGCGCCAGCGGCTACGACGGGGGGAAGGGGACTGAAGCTTTCTTT.

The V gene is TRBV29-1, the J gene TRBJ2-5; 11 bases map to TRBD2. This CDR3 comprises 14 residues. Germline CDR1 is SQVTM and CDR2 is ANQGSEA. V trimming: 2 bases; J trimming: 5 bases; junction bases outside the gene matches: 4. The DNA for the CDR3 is TGCAGCGTTGAACTAGCGGGAGGTTTGGAGACCCAGTACTTC. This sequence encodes CSVELAGGLETQYF.

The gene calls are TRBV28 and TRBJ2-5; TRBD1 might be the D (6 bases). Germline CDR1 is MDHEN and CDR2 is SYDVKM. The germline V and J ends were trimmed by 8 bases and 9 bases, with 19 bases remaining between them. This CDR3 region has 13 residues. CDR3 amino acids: CASSGQPEGAQYF. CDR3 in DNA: TGTGCCAGCTCAGGACAGCCGGAAGGGGCCCAGTACTTC.